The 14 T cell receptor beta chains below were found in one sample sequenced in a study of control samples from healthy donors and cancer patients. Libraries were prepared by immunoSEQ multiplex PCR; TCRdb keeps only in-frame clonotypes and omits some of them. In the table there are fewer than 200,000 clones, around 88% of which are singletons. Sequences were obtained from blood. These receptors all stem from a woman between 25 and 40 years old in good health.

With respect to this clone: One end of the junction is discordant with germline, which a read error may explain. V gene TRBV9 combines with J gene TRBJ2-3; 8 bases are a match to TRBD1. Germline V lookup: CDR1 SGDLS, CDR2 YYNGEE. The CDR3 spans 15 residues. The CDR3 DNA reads TGTACCAGCAGCGTAGACGGGACAGGAGGAGATACGCAGTATTTT. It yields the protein CTSSVDGTGGDTQYF.

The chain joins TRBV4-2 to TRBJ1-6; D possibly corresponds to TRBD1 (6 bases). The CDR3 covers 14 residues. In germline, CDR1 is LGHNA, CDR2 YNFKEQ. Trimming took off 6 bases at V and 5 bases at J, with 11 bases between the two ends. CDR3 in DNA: TGTGCCAGCAGTTCCGGGACAAATAATTCACCCCTCCACTTT. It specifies CASSSGTNNSPLHF.

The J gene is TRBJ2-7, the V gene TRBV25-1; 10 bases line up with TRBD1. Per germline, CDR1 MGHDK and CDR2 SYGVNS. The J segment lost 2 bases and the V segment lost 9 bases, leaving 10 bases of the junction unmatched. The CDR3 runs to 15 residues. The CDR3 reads CASTAPGQGTYEQYF. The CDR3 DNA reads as TGTGCCAGTACGGCACCGGGACAGGGGACCTACGAGCAGTACTTC.

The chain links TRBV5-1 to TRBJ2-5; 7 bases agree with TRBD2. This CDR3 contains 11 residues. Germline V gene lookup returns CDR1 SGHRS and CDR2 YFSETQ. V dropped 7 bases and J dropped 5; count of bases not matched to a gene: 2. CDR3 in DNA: TGCGCCAGCCGGGGGGAGGAGACCCAGTACTTC. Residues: CASRGEETQYF.

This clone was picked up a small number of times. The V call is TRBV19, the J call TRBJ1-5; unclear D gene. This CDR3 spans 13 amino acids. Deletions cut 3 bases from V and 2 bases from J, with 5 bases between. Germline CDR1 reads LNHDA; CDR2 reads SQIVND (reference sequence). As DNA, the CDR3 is TGTGCCAGTAGTATCGTCGGCAATCAGCCCCAGCATTTT. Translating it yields CASSIVGNQPQHF.

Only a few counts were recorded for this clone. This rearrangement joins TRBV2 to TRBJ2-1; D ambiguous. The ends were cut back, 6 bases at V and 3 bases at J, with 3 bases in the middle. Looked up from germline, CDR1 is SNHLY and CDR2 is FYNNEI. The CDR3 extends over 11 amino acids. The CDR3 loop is CASRNYNEQFF. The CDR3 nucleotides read TGTGCCAGCAGGAACTACAATGAGCAGTTCTTC.

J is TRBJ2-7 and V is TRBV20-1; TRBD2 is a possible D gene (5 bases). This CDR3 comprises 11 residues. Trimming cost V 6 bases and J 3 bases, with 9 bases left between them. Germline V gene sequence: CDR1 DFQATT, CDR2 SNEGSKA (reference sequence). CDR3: CSARTGYEQYV. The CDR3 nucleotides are TGCAGTGCCAGGACTGGCTACGAGCAGTACGTC.

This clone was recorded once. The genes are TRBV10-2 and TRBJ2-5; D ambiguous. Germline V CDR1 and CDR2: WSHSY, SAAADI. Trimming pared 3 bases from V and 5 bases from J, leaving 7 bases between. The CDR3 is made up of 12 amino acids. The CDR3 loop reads CASSEGRETQYF. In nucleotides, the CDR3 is TGCGCCAGCAGTGAAGGCCGGGAGACCCAGTACTTC.

CDR3 bases: TGTGCCACCAGCAGAGAAGGAGGGACCCACACCTACAATGAGCAGTTCTTC. This translates into CATSREGGTHTYNEQFF. V usage is TRBV15 and J usage is TRBJ2-1; TRBD2 might be the D (6 bases). The V gene's germline CDR1 is LNHNV and CDR2 YYDKDF (reference sequence). The CDR3 runs to 17 residues. Trimming took off 0 bases at V and 2 bases at J, with 14 bases between the two ends.

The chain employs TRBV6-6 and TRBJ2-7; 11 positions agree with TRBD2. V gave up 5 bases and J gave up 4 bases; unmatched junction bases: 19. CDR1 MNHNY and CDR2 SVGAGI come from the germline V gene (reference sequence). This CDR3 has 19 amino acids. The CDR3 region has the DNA TGTGCCAGCAGTCCCGAGACTAGCGGGACGGGAACCCTCCCTTACGAGCAGTACTTC. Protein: CASSPETSGTGTLPYEQYF.

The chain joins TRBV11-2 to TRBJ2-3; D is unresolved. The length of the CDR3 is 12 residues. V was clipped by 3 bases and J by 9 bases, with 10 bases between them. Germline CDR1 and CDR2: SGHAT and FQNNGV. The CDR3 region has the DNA TGTGCCAGCAGCTTCTTGAGCCAGACGCAGTATTTT. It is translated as CASSFLSQTQYF.

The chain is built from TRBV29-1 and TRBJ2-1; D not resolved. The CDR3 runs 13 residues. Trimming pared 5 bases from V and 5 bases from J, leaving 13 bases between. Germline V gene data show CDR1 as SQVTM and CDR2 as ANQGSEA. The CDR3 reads CSVPRTRDNEQFF. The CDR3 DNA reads TGCAGCGTTCCCCGGACCAGAGACAATGAGCAGTTCTTC.

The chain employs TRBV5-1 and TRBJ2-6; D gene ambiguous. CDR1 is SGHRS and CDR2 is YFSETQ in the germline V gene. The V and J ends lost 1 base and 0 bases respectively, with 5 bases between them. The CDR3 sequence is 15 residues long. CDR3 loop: CASSLYISGANVLTF. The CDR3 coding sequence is TGCGCCAGCAGCTTGTACATCTCTGGGGCCAACGTCCTGACTTTC.

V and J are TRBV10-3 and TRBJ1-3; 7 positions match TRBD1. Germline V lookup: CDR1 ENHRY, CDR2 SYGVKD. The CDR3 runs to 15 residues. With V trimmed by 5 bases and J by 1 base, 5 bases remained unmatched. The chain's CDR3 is CAISLGQTSGNTIYF. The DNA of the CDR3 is TGTGCCATCAGTTTGGGACAGACGTCTGGAAACACCATATATTTT.